This TCR beta chain was sequenced for a study of graft-versus-host responses after intestinal transplantation. Assay used: immunoSEQ multiplex PCR; TCRdb lists only in-frame clones, some missing. The sample carries about 60,000 clones, roughly 90% recorded once. The starting material, graft tissue, was processed to release intraepithelial and lamina propria lymphocytes. There are 15 residues in the CDR3. The receptor's source is a human patient who received an intestinal transplant, so some T cells may come from the graft donor. J is TRBJ1-1 and V is TRBV21-1; TRBD1, as called in the table, went unchecked against the DNA. TRBV21-1 is a pseudogene segment. The specimen comprised ileum tissue, sampled 350 to 400 days after transplant. The DNA for the CDR3 is TGTGCCAGCAGCGACCGGGACAGGGGAGGAACTGAAGCTTTCTTT. Residues: CASSDRDRGGTEAFF.